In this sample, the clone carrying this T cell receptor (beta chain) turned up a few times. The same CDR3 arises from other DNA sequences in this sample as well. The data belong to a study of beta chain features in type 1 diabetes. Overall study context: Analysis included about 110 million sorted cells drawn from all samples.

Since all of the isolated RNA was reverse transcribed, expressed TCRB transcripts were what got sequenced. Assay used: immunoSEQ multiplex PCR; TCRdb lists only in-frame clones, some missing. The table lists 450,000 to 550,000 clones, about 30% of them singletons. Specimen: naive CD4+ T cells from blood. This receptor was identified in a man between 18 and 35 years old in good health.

DNA for the CDR3: TGCGCCAGCAGCTTGGCCTCCAATGAGCAGTTCTTC. Translation: CASSLASNEQFF. This sequence joins TRBV5-1 and TRBJ2-1, with D unclear. The V gene's germline CDR1 is SGHRS and CDR2 YFSETQ. The CDR3 has 12 residues. Between the trimmed V and J ends, which lost 0 bases and 6 bases, there was a span of 4 bases.